These T cell receptor beta chains were read from a single sample in a study of T cells in Graves' hyperthyroidism and ophthalmopathy. MiXCR, applied by TCRdb to the multiplex PCR reads, yields one record per CDR3 protein. This table holds hundreds of thousands of distinct CDR3 sequences, 45% found once. Specimen: peripheral blood or thyroid tissue (not recorded which). The receptors stem from an adult man with Graves' disease, either hyperthyroidism or ophthalmopathy (not recorded which). Both conserved end residues are part of each CDR3. The order of the fields is J gene, clone size, D gene, V gene, CDR3 length, CDR3 protein, CDR3 DNA. The D gene is left open where the match is weak. The size entry is marked missing in some rows and otherwise reads once, few, many or a size class.

j_call: TRBJ1-2
clone_size: NA
d_call: NA
v_call: TRBV29-1
cdr3_length: 12
cdr3_aa: CSSRDQNYGYTF
cdr3_nt: TGCAGCAGCCGGGACCAAAACTATGGCTACACCTTC

j_call: TRBJ1-6
clone_size: NA
d_call: TRBD1
v_call: TRBV25-1
cdr3_length: 17
cdr3_aa: CASSSTGQGAHGSPLHF
cdr3_nt: TGCGCCAGCAGCTCCACGGGACAGGGGGCGCATGGTTCACCCCTCCACTTT

j_call: TRBJ1-1
clone_size: NA
d_call: NA
v_call: TRBV20-1
cdr3_length: 13
cdr3_aa: CSAGGTPNTEAFF
cdr3_nt: TGCAGTGCGGGGGGGACCCCGAACACTGAAGCTTTCTTT

j_call: TRBJ1-2
clone_size: many
d_call: NA
v_call: TRBV25-1
cdr3_length: 15
cdr3_aa: CASSEFGPGVRGYTF
cdr3_nt: TGTGCCAGCAGTGAATTCGGCCCGGGAGTTCGTGGCTACACCTTC

j_call: TRBJ2-7
clone_size: many
d_call: NA
v_call: TRBV7-8
cdr3_length: 16
cdr3_aa: CASSLEGASGSYEQYF
cdr3_nt: TGTGCCAGCAGCTTAGAGGGGGCTAGCGGTTCCTACGAGCAGTACTTC

j_call: TRBJ1-3
clone_size: few
d_call: NA
v_call: TRBV5-1
cdr3_length: 15
cdr3_aa: CASSLTGFSGNTIYF
cdr3_nt: TGCGCCAGCAGTCTCACAGGCTTCTCTGGAAACACCATATATTTT

j_call: TRBJ1-4
clone_size: many
d_call: NA
v_call: TRBV5-1
cdr3_length: 14
cdr3_aa: CASRPGTGGEKLFF
cdr3_nt: TGCGCCAGCAGACCCGGGACGGGAGGAGAAAAACTGTTTTTT

j_call: TRBJ2-7
clone_size: NA
d_call: NA
v_call: TRBV7-6
cdr3_length: 13
cdr3_aa: CASSLAAAHEQYF
cdr3_nt: TGTGCCAGCAGCTTAGCAGCCGCCCACGAGCAGTACTTC

j_call: TRBJ2-5
clone_size: NA
d_call: TRBD1
v_call: TRBV5-1
cdr3_length: 20
cdr3_aa: CASSLSGQDTISSTQETQYF
cdr3_nt: TGCGCCAGCAGCTTATCCGGACAGGACACGATCTCCTCTACCCAAGAGACCCAGTACTTC

j_call: TRBJ2-5
clone_size: NA
d_call: TRBD2
v_call: TRBV7-6
cdr3_length: 17
cdr3_aa: CASSPYRTSRGQETQYF
cdr3_nt: TGTGCCAGCAGCCCATACCGGACTAGCCGGGGCCAAGAGACCCAGTACTTC

j_call: TRBJ1-4
clone_size: many
d_call: NA
v_call: TRBV29-1
cdr3_length: 12
cdr3_aa: CSVGGVNEKLFF
cdr3_nt: TGCAGCGTTGGAGGTGTTAATGAAAAACTGTTTTTT

j_call: TRBJ2-2
clone_size: NA
d_call: TRBD2
v_call: TRBV29-1
cdr3_length: 14
cdr3_aa: CSVEDRRGARELFF
cdr3_nt: TGCAGCGTTGAAGATCGGCGGGGGGCCCGGGAGCTGTTTTTT

j_call: TRBJ2-7
clone_size: NA
d_call: TRBD2
v_call: TRBV20-1
cdr3_length: 16
cdr3_aa: CSARRAWVAGGGEQYF
cdr3_nt: TGCAGTGCTAGGAGGGCTTGGGTAGCGGGAGGGGGCGAGCAGTACTTC

j_call: TRBJ2-5
clone_size: NA
d_call: TRBD2
v_call: TRBV7-8
cdr3_length: 15
cdr3_aa: CASSLGREGPETQYF
cdr3_nt: TGTGCCAGCAGCTTAGGCCGGGAGGGCCCAGAGACCCAGTACTTC

j_call: TRBJ2-7
clone_size: NA
d_call: NA
v_call: TRBV15
cdr3_length: 15
cdr3_aa: CATSRGGGAGYEQYF
cdr3_nt: TGTGCCACCAGCAGAGGTGGGGGCGCCGGTTACGAGCAGTACTTC

j_call: TRBJ2-7
clone_size: many
d_call: NA
v_call: TRBV7-9
cdr3_length: 12
cdr3_aa: CASSSRADEQYF
cdr3_nt: TGTGCCAGCAGCTCACGGGCAGACGAGCAGTACTTC

j_call: TRBJ1-2
clone_size: once
d_call: TRBD1
v_call: TRBV29-1
cdr3_length: 13
cdr3_aa: CSVRTDRGPGNTF
cdr3_nt: TGCAGCGTTCGCACGGACAGGGGGCCTGGAAACACCTTC

j_call: TRBJ2-3
clone_size: NA
d_call: NA
v_call: TRBV2
cdr3_length: 11
cdr3_aa: CASSEGAFQYF
cdr3_nt: TGTGCCAGCAGTGAGGGGGCTTTTCAGTATTTT

j_call: TRBJ2-5
clone_size: NA
d_call: TRBD1
v_call: TRBV9
cdr3_length: 14
cdr3_aa: CASSAPGQQETQYF
cdr3_nt: TGTGCCAGCAGCGCCCCGGGACAGCAAGAGACCCAGTACTTC

j_call: TRBJ2-7
clone_size: NA
d_call: NA
v_call: TRBV6-1
cdr3_length: 15
cdr3_aa: CASSERWRGNYEQYF
cdr3_nt: TGTGCCAGCAGTGAAAGGTGGAGGGGTAACTACGAGCAGTACTTC

j_call: TRBJ1-3
clone_size: many
d_call: NA
v_call: TRBV10-3
cdr3_length: 12
cdr3_aa: CAVTGSGNTIYF
cdr3_nt: TGTGCCGTAACAGGTTCTGGAAACACCATATATTTT

j_call: TRBJ1-5
clone_size: few
d_call: TRBD1
v_call: TRBV6-1
cdr3_length: 15
cdr3_aa: CASSYDRGRGQPQHF
cdr3_nt: TGTGCCAGCAGTTACGACAGGGGCCGTGGTCAGCCCCAGCATTTT

j_call: TRBJ1-1
clone_size: many
d_call: NA
v_call: TRBV7-2
cdr3_length: 15
cdr3_aa: CASSLGWGVNTEAFF
cdr3_nt: TGTGCCAGCAGCTTAGGCTGGGGCGTAAACACTGAAGCTTTCTTT

j_call: TRBJ1-5
clone_size: NA
d_call: NA
v_call: TRBV20-1
cdr3_length: 15
cdr3_aa: CSARDSGTPNQPQHF
cdr3_nt: TGCAGTGCTAGAGATAGTGGGACCCCCAATCAGCCCCAGCATTTT

j_call: TRBJ1-2
clone_size: many
d_call: NA
v_call: TRBV10-3
cdr3_length: 13
cdr3_aa: CAISADRNYGYTF
cdr3_nt: TGTGCCATCAGTGCCGACAGGAACTATGGCTACACCTTC

j_call: TRBJ1-1
clone_size: NA
d_call: NA
v_call: TRBV10-3
cdr3_length: 12
cdr3_aa: CAISVRATEAFF
cdr3_nt: TGTGCCATCAGTGTTCGTGCCACTGAAGCTTTCTTT

j_call: TRBJ1-5
clone_size: NA
d_call: NA
v_call: TRBV20-1
cdr3_length: 14
cdr3_aa: CSALWTLSNQPQHF
cdr3_nt: TGCAGTGCCCTCTGGACCCTAAGCAATCAGCCCCAGCATTTT

j_call: TRBJ2-7
clone_size: NA
d_call: NA
v_call: TRBV11-1
cdr3_length: 13
cdr3_aa: CASSLVGHYEQYF
cdr3_nt: TGTGCCAGCAGCTTAGTGGGGCACTACGAGCAGTACTTC

j_call: TRBJ1-1
clone_size: NA
d_call: TRBD1
v_call: TRBV15
cdr3_length: 17
cdr3_aa: CATSSQGQDRGRIEAFF
cdr3_nt: TGTGCCACCAGCAGTCAGGGCCAGGACAGGGGGCGAATTGAAGCTTTCTTT

j_call: TRBJ1-2
clone_size: once
d_call: TRBD1
v_call: TRBV7-2
cdr3_length: 14
cdr3_aa: CASSSDRVPDGYTF
cdr3_nt: TGTGCCAGCAGCTCGGACAGGGTGCCCGATGGCTACACCTTC

j_call: TRBJ1-5
clone_size: NA
d_call: NA
v_call: TRBV2
cdr3_length: 13
cdr3_aa: CASSPPSMLPQHF
cdr3_nt: TGTGCCAGCAGTCCCCCCTCCATGTTGCCCCAGCATTTT

j_call: TRBJ1-5
clone_size: NA
d_call: NA
v_call: TRBV19
cdr3_length: 15
cdr3_aa: CASSTQGSRNQPQHF
cdr3_nt: TGTGCCAGTAGCACCCAGGGGTCTCGCAATCAGCCCCAGCATTTT

j_call: TRBJ1-1
clone_size: many
d_call: TRBD1
v_call: TRBV24-1
cdr3_length: 16
cdr3_aa: CATSEGQGARVSEAFF
cdr3_nt: TGTGCCACCAGTGAAGGCCAGGGGGCGCGAGTATCTGAAGCTTTCTTT

j_call: TRBJ1-2
clone_size: NA
d_call: TRBD1
v_call: TRBV9
cdr3_length: 12
cdr3_aa: CASRPDRGSYTF
cdr3_nt: TGTGCCAGCAGACCGGACAGGGGAAGCTACACCTTC

j_call: TRBJ2-7
clone_size: few
d_call: NA
v_call: TRBV3-1
cdr3_length: 13
cdr3_aa: CASSPDSNYEQYF
cdr3_nt: TGTGCCAGCAGCCCGGACAGCAATTACGAGCAGTACTTC